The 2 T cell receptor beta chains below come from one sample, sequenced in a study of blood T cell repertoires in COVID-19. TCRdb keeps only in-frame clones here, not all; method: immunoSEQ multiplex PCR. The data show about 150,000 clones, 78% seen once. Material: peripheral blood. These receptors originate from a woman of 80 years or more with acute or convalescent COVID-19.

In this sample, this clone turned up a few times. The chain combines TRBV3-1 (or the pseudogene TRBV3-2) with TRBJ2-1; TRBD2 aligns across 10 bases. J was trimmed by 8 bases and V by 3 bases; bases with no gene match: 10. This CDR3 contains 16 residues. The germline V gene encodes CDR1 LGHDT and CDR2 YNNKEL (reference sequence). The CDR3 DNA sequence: TGTGCCAGCAGCCACCCCTCTAGCGGGAGAGCAGATGAGCAGTTCTTC. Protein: CASSHPSSGRADEQFF.

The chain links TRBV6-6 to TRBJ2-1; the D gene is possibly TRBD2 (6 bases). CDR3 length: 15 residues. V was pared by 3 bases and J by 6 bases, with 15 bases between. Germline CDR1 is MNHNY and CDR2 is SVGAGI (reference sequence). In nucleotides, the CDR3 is TGTGCCAGCAGTTATTCGGCCGGGACTTCCAATGAGCAGTTCTTC. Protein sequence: CASSYSAGTSNEQFF.